This T cell receptor (beta chain) derives from a study of blood T cell repertoires in COVID-19 (TCRdb year 2020). At the level of the whole study: Samples covering the acute and convalescent phases of COVID-19 were provided by collaborators in the United States, Italy and Spain. The material from the prospective study consisted of cDNA or gDNA derived from T cells, B-cell-depleted T cells, or PBMCs. The dataset comprised deeply sampled blood TCRbeta repertoires from subjects exposed to, actively infected with, or recovered from COVID-19. The repertoires were released in a freely available public database meant as a resource for research on the immune response to SARS-CoV-2. Samples came from the ongoing ImmuneRACE study (first 160 participants) plus 1,254 subjects from 6 global collaborators. The sample metadata nearly always contained a de-identified subject ID, COVID-19 status, age in years and sex. Where HLA class I and class II types were available, the types were taken from metadata supplied by the sample provider, not from assay-based typing. Overall results and qualifications from the work: The quantity of clinical and demographic metadata differed by source and by participant and was supplied without curation.

Via the germline V gene, CDR1 is MNHEY and CDR2 SVGAGI. Trimming takes 6 bases off V and 1 base off J; junction bases not matched to a gene: 4. The CDR3 contains 14 residues, cysteine and phenylalanine counted. Just the 42-base CDR3 DNA is kept, in frame starting at base 1. The immunoSEQ Assay, a bias-controlled multiplex PCR, was used to amplify TCRbeta CDR3 regions from genomic DNA. In the source study's methods: Nucleated cell counts per sample were estimated from amplification of reference gene primers within the assay. Sequence reads were collapsed and filtered to measure the absolute abundance of every unique TCRbeta CDR3 rearrangement. For each sample, productive Simpson clonality was calculated by taking the square root of Simpson's diversity index across productive rearrangements. The immuneACCESS repertoire file appears here via TCRdb, limited to in-frame rearrangements. These files lack a portion of the clones; in checked studies, under half of the deficit traces to unresolved V genes, and the cause of the others is not known. V and J calls and clone size are as listed in that table; D and trimming were resolved from the DNA. Across this sample there are more than 95,000 clones, with 85% to 90% seen only once. The ten biggest clones cover less than 2% of the sample.

This clone appeared once. Its target antigen remains unknown. The input lacks base qualities; no much larger clone sits a single base away. The collaborating institutions used their own protocols to collect whole blood in K2EDTA tubes. Collaborator samples were shipped for TCRbeta analysis as frozen whole blood, isolated PBMCs, or DNA extracted from either sample type. The sequence was collected from a human donor in a cohort sampled during active COVID-19. This sequence uses TRBV6-5 and TRBJ1-1; 8 junctional bases match TRBD1. Sequenced: peripheral blood. The DNA sequence is TGTGCCAGCAGGACCGGGACAGGGAACACTGAAGCTTTCTTT. Translated, it gives CASRTGTGNTEAFF.